The clone carrying this TCR beta chain came up many times. These data belong to a study of T cells in Graves' hyperthyroidism and ophthalmopathy. Germline V lookup: CDR1 MDHEN, CDR2 SYDVKM. V was trimmed by 10 bases and J by 1 base, leaving 13 bases between them. The CDR3 contains 13 residues. RNA transcripts yielded amplified TCR beta CDR3 regions. RT-PCR in the first round (using the HTBI primer set) targeted the TCR CDR3. From the multiplex PCR reads, TCRdb called clonotypes with MiXCR, one entry per CDR3 protein. Here the sample spans 300,000 or so distinct CDR3 sequences, 21% being singletons. Sequences were obtained from blood. V is TRBV28 and J is TRBJ1-1, with TRBD1 as a possible D gene (5 bases). This receptor was taken from a woman aged 50 to 60 with Graves' hyperthyroidism. CDR3 sequence: CATHGGGNTEAFF. The CDR3 DNA reads TGTGCCACCCATGGGGGGGGGAACACTGAAGCTTTCTTT.